This T cell receptor beta chain was observed in a study of early T cells in non-severe SARS-CoV-2 infection. Study in general: Whole-blood bulk RNA, unsorted, was sequenced, and chains were unpaired.

Overall study results and limits: The study's VDJdb matching favored anti-spike CD8 responses and missed private and CD4 specificities.

In this sample, this clonotype turned up many times. Its antigen is not identified. Individual cDNA molecules received unique molecular identifiers during library preparation. TCRdb re-analysed the 5' RACE reads in MiXCR, keeping a single row per CDR3 protein. The sample holds around 81,000 distinct CDR3 sequences, more than 13% seen once. CDR1 is MNHEY, CDR2 SVGAGI, per germline. Deletions cut 2 bases from V and 3 bases from J, with 10 bases between. This CDR3 region has 14 residues. The genes are TRBV6-5 and TRBJ1-1; no reliable D call. The TCR sequence derives from an adult who was a healthcare worker with PCR-confirmed SARS-CoV-2 infection or an uninfected control (not recorded which). Sample: whole blood. CDR3 region: CASSYTAPHTEAFF. Written as DNA, the CDR3 is TGTGCCAGCAGTTACACCGCCCCACACACTGAAGCTTTCTTT.